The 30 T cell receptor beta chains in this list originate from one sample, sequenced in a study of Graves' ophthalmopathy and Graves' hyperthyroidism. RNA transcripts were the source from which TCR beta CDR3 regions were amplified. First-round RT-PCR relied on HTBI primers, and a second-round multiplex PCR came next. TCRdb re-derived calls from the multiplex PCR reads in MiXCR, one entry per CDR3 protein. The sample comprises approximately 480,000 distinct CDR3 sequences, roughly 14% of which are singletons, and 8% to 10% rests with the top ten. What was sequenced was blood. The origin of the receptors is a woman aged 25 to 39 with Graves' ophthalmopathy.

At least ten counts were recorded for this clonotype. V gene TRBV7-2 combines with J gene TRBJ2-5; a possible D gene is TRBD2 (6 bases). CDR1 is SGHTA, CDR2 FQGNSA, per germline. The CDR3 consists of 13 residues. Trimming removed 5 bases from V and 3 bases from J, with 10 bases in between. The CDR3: CASSKGLEETQYF. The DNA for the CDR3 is TGTGCCAGCAGCAAGGGACTGGAAGAGACCCAGTACTTC.

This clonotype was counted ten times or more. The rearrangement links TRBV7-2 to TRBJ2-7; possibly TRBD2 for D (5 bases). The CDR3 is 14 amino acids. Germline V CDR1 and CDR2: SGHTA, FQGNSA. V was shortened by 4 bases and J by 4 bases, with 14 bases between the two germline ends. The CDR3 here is CASSSGLSLYEQYF. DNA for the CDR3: TGTGCCAGCAGCTCTGGACTGTCACTGTACGAGCAGTACTTC.

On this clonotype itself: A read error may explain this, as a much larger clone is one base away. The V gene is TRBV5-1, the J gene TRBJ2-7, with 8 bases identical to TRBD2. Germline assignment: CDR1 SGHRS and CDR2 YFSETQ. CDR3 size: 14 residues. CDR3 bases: TGCGCCAGCAACCGGGAAGCGGGAGTTGACGAGCTGTACTTC. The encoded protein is CASNREAGVDELYF.

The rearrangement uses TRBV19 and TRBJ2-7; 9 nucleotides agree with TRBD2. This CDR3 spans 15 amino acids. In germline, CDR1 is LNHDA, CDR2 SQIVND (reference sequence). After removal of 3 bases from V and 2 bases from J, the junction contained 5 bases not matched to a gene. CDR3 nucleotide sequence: TGTGCCAGTAGTATCAGACTAGCGGCAGCCTACGAGCAGTACTTC. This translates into CASSIRLAAAYEQYF.

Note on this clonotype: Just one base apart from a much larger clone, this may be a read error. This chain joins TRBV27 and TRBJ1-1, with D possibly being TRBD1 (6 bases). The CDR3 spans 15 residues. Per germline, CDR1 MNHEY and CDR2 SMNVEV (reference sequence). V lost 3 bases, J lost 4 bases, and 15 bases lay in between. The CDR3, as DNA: TGTGCCAGCAGTTTTTATACAGGGTGGGGCACTGAAGCTTTCTTT. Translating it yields CASSFYTGWGTEAFF.

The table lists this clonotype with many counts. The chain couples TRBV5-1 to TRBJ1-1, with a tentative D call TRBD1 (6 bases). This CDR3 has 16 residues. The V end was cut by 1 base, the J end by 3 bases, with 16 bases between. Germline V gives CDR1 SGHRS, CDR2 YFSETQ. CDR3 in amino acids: CASSLTFQGWDTEAFF. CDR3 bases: TGCGCCAGCAGCTTGACCTTTCAGGGGTGGGACACTGAAGCTTTCTTT.

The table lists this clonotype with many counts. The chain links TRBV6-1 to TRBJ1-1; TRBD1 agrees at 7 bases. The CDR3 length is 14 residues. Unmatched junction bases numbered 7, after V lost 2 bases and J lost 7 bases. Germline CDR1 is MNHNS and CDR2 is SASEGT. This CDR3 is CASSEPTGPVEAFF. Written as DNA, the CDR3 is TGTGCCAGCAGTGAACCGACAGGGCCGGTTGAAGCTTTCTTT.

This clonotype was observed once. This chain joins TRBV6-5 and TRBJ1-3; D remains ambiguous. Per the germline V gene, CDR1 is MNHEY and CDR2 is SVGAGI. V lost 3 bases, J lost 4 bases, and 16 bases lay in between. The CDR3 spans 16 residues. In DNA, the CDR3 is TGTGCCAGCAGTTATCGCGAACTCGGTACGGGAAACACCATATATTTT. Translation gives CASSYRELGTGNTIYF.

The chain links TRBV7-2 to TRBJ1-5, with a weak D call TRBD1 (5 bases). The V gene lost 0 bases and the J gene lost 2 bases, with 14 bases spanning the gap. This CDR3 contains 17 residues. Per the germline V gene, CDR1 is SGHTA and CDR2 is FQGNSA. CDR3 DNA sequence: TGTGCCAGCAGCTTAGCACCTGCGGGGGACGGCAATCAGCCCCAGCATTTT. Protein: CASSLAPAGDGNQPQHF.

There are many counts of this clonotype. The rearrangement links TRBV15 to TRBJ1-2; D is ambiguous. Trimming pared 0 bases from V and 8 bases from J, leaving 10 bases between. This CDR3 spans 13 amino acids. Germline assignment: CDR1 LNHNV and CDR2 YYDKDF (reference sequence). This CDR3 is CATSRDLEEGYTF. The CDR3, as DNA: TGTGCCACCAGCAGAGATCTTGAGGAAGGCTACACCTTC.

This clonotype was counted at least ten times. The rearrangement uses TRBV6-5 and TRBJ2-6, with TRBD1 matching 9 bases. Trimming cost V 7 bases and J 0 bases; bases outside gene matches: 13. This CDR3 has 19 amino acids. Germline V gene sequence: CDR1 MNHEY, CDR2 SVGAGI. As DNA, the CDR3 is TGTGCCAGCACGGACCAAACGGGACAGGGCCACTCTGGGGCCAACGTCCTGACTTTC. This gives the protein CASTDQTGQGHSGANVLTF.

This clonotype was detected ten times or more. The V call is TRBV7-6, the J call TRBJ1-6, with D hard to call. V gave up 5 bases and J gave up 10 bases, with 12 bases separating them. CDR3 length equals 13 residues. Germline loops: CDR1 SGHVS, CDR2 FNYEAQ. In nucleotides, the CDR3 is TGTGCCAGCAGCCCAAACTCAGGATCACCCCTCCACTTT. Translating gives CASSPNSGSPLHF. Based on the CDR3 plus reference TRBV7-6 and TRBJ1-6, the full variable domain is GAGVSQSPRYKVTKRGQDVALRCDPISGHVSLYWYRQALGQGPEFLTYFNYEAQQDKSGLPNDRFSAERPEGSISTLTIQRTEQRDSAMYRCASSPNSGSPLHFGNGTRLTVT.

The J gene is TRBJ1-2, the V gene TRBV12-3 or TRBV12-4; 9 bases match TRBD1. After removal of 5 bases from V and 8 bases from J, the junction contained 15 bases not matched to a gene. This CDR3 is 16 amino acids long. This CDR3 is CASSVAGTGPLRGYTF. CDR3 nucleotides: TGTGCCAGCAGTGTTGCCGGGACAGGGCCCCTTCGGGGCTACACCTTC.

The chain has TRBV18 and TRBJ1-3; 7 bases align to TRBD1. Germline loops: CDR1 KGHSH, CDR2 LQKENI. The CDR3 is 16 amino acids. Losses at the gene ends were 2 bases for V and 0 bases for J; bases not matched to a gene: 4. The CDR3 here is CASSPGGTASGNTIYF. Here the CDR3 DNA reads TGTGCCAGCTCACCAGGAGGGACAGCCTCTGGAAACACCATATATTTT.

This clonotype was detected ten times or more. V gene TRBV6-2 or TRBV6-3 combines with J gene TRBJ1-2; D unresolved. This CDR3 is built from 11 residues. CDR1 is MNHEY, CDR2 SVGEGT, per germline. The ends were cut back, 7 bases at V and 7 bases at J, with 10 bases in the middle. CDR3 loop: CASTAGIGYTF. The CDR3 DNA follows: TGTGCCAGCACGGCGGGGATTGGCTACACCTTC.

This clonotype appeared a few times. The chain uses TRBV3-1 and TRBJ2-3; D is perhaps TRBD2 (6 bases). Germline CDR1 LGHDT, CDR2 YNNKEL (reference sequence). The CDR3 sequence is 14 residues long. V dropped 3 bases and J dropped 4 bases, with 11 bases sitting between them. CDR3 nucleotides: TGTGCCAGCAGCCATGGAGGGACGGCAGATACGCAGTATTTT. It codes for CASSHGGTADTQYF.

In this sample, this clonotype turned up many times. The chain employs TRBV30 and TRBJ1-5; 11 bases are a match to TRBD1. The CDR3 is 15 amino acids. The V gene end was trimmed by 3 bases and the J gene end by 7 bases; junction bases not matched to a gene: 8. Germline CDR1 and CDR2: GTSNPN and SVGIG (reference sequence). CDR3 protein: CAWSAPGTGGQPQHF. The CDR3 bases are TGTGCCTGGAGCGCCCCCGGGACAGGGGGACAGCCCCAGCATTTT.

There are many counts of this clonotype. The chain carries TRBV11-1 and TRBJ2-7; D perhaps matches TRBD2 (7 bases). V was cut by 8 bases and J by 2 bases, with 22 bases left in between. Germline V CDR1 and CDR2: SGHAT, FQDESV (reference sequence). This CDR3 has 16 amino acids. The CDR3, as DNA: TGTGCCAGCCTGGGACTACAAGGGGGTGATACCTACGAGCAGTACTTC. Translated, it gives CASLGLQGGDTYEQYF.

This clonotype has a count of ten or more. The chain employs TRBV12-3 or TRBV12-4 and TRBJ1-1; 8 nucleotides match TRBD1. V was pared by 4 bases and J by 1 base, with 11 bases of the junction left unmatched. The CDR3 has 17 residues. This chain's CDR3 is CASSSHSQGARNTEAFF. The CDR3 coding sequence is TGTGCCAGCAGTTCCCACAGCCAGGGGGCGCGGAACACTGAAGCTTTCTTT.

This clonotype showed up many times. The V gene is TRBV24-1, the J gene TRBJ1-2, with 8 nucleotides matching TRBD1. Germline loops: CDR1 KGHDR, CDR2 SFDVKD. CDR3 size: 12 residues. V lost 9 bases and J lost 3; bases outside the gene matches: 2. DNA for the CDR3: TGTGCCACCGGACAGGGCGACTATGGCTACACCTTC. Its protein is CATGQGDYGYTF.

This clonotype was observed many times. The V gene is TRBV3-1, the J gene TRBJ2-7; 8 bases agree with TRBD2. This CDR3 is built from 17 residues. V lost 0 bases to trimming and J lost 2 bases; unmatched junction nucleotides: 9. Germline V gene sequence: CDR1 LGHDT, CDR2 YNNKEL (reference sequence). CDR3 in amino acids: CASSQDGGAAQTYEQYF. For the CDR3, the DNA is TGTGCCAGCAGCCAAGACGGGGGGGCCGCCCAAACCTACGAGCAGTACTTC.

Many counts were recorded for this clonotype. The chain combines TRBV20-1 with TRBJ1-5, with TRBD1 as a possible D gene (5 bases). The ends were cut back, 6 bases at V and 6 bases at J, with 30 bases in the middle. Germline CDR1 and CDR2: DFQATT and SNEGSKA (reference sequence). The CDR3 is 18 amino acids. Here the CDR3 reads CSAHGTLLLQGTAQPQHF. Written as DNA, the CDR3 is TGCAGTGCCCATGGAACCCTCCTCCTGCAGGGAACGGCTCAGCCCCAGCATTTT.

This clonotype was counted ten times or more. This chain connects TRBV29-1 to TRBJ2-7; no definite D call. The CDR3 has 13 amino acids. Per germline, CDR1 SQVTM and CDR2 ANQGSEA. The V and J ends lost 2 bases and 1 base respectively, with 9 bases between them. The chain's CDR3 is CSVELPPSYEQYF. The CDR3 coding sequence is TGCAGCGTTGAACTCCCCCCATCCTACGAGCAGTACTTC.

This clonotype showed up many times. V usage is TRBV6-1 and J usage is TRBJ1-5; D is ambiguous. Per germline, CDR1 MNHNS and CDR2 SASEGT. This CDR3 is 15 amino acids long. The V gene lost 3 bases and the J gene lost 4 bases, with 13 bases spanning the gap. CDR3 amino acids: CASSDPTRPNQPQHF. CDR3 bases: TGTGCCAGCAGTGATCCTACACGGCCGAATCAGCCCCAGCATTTT.

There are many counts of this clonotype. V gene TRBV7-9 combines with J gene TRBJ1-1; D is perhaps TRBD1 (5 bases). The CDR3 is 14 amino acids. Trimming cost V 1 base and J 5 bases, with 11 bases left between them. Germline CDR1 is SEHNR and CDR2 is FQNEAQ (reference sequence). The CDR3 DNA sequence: TGTGCCAGCAGCTTAGATCAGGGTAGGACTGAAGCTTTCTTT. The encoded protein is CASSLDQGRTEAFF.

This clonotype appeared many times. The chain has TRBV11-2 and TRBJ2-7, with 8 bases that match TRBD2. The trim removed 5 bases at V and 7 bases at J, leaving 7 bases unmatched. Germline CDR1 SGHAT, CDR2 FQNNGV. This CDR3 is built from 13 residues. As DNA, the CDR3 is TGTGCCAGCAGCCACGGACTAGCTAGGGAGCAGTACTTC. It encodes CASSHGLAREQYF.

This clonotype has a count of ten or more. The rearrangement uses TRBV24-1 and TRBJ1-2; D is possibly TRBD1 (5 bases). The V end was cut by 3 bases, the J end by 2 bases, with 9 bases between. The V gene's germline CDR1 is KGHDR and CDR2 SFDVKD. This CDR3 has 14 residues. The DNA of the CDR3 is TGTGCCACCAGTGATGCATGGGGGAACTATGGCTACACCTTC. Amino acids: CATSDAWGNYGYTF.

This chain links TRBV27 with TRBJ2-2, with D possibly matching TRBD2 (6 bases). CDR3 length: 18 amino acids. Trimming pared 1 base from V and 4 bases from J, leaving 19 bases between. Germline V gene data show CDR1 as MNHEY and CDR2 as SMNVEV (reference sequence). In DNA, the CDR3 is TGTGCCAGCAGTTTATGGGCGGGACCTGGGGTAGGCACCGGGGAGCTGTTTTTT. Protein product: CASSLWAGPGVGTGELFF.

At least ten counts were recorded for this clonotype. The CDR3 region has the DNA TGTGCCAGCAGCTTGGTAGTGGGGAACTATGGCTACACCTTC. It specifies CASSLVVGNYGYTF. V is TRBV5-8 and J is TRBJ1-2; no firm D call. The CDR3 sequence is 14 residues long. CDR1 is SGHTS and CDR2 is YDEGEE in the germline V gene. V was shortened by 0 bases and J by 2 bases, with 8 bases between the two germline ends.

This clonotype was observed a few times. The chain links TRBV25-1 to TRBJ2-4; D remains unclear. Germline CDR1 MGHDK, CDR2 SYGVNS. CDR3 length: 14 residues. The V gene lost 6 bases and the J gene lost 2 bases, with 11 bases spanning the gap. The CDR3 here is CASRLSGSKNIQYF. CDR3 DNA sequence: TGTGCCAGCAGACTTAGTGGGTCCAAAAACATTCAGTACTTC.